The 9 T cell receptor beta chains below were found in one sample sequenced in a study of blood T cell repertoires in COVID-19. Assay: immunoSEQ multiplex PCR; the TCRdb copy retains only in-frame clones and omits some. The top ten clones hold around 4.5% of a sample with about 130,000 clones, around nine tenths of them seen once. Sequencing was performed on peripheral blood. Receptor source: a man aged 60-69 years with COVID-19, enrolled during active disease.

The rearrangement uses TRBV2 and TRBJ1-4; weak D call: TRBD1 (6 bases). Between the trimmed V and J ends, which lost 6 bases and 6 bases, there was a span of 29 bases. The CDR3 contains 19 residues. Per germline, CDR1 SNHLY and CDR2 FYNNEI. The CDR3 DNA sequence: TGTGCCAGCAGACGCCTCGGGGGGCTCGGTTGGTTAGGCGATGAAAAACTGTTTTTT. Its protein product is CASRRLGGLGWLGDEKLFF.

This clone was observed a few times. The same CDR3 can be traced to other DNA sequences in this sample. The chain joins TRBV19 to TRBJ1-5, with D perhaps matching TRBD1 (5 bases). This CDR3 is built from 13 residues. Germline V gene sequence: CDR1 LNHDA, CDR2 SQIVND (reference sequence). Trimming removed 5 bases at V and 3 bases at J, with 8 bases between. CDR3 nucleotides: TGTGCCAGTAGTCAGGGTTCCAATCAGCCCCAGCATTTT. Residues: CASSQGSNQPQHF. Complete variable domain (other parts from reference TRBV19 and TRBJ1-5): DGGITQSPKYLFRKEGQNVTLSCEQNLNHDAMYWYRQDPGQGLRLIYYSQIVNDFQKGDIAEGYSVSREKKESFPLTVTSAQKNPTAFYLCASSQGSNQPQHFGDGTRLSIL.

This sequence joins TRBV19 and TRBJ2-7, with D possibly matching TRBD2 (5 bases). The CDR3 length is 14 residues. V shed 4 bases and J shed 3 bases, with 13 bases lying between them. Germline V gives CDR1 LNHDA, CDR2 SQIVND (reference sequence). CDR3 loop: CASSKQATIYEQYF. CDR3 nucleotide sequence: TGTGCCAGTAGTAAGCAGGCGACTATCTACGAGCAGTACTTC.

The chain uses TRBV3-1 (or the pseudogene TRBV3-2) and TRBJ1-1, with D perhaps TRBD1 (5 bases). The CDR3 sequence is 16 residues long. Trimming removed 4 bases from V and 4 bases from J, with 19 bases in between. Germline assignment: CDR1 LGHDT and CDR2 YNNKEL (reference sequence). CDR3 DNA: TGTGCCAGCAGCCTAGAAACGCAGGGTACAGGCACTGAAGCTTTCTTT. It encodes CASSLETQGTGTEAFF.

The genes are TRBV9 and TRBJ1-1, with D unresolved. CDR1 is SGDLS and CDR2 is YYNGEE in the germline V gene. The CDR3 has 14 amino acids. V was cut by 4 bases and J by 0 bases, with 10 bases left in between. CDR3 protein: CASSLGHLNTEAFF. CDR3 coding DNA: TGTGCCAGCAGCTTGGGCCACCTGAACACTGAAGCTTTCTTT.

DNA of the CDR3: TGCGCCAGCAGCTTCTCTAACTATGGCTACACCTTC. As protein: CASSFSNYGYTF. The chain combines TRBV5-1 with TRBJ1-2; D is undetermined. Trimming pared 2 bases from V and 0 bases from J, leaving 2 bases between. Germline V gene data show CDR1 as SGHRS and CDR2 as YFSETQ. The CDR3 is 12 amino acids.

With regard to this clone: Relative to the germline gene, one junction end is altered; a read error may explain this. The chain links TRBV11-3 to TRBJ1-2; D is unresolved. The CDR3 has 10 residues. The germline CDR1 and CDR2 sequences are SGHNT and YENEEA. The CDR3 DNA follows: TGCTGGCCGCAGCGCTATGGCTACACCTTC. Residues: CWPQRYGYTF. Supplemented by reference TRBV11-3 and TRBJ1-2, the full variable domain reads EAGVVQSPRYKIIEKKQPVAFWCNPISGHNTLYWYLQNLGQGPELLIRYENEEAVDDSQLPKDRFSAERLKGVDSTLKIQPAELGDSAVYLCWPQRYGYTFGSGTRLTVV.

This clone was recorded once. The chain links TRBV10-3 to TRBJ2-3, with 11 bases identical to TRBD2. V dropped 4 bases and J dropped 3; count of bases not matched to a gene: 12. This CDR3 has 18 residues. The germline V gene encodes CDR1 ENHRY and CDR2 SYGVKD. CDR3 region: CAISGLPQLAGATDTQYF. The CDR3 DNA reads as TGTGCCATCAGTGGGCTCCCTCAACTAGCGGGGGCTACAGATACGCAGTATTTT.

Turning to this clone: One end of the junction varies from germline; a read error may be responsible. The rearrangement joins TRBV7-7 to TRBJ2-5; TRBD2 is a possible D gene (5 bases). CDR1 is SSHAT, CDR2 FNYEAQ, per germline (reference sequence). There are 15 residues in the CDR3. CDR3 nucleotides: TGTGCTAGCAGCTTAGGAGGTCGGTCGGGGGAGACCCAGTACTTC. This codes for CASSLGGRSGETQYF.